The TCR beta chain described here comes from a study of T and B cells in COVID-19 patients. Study at large: Of over 19 active-infection patients, over 9 were critically ill with mechanical ventilation or extracorporeal membrane oxygenation.

This clonotype was counted at least ten times. TRB rearrangements were amplified by multiplex PCR with BIOMED2 TRB-A/B primers. TCRdb re-derived calls from the multiplex PCR reads in MiXCR, one entry per CDR3 protein. This table holds tens of thousands of distinct CDR3 sequences, approximately 30% found once. Blood genomic DNA input for TRB amplification was about 240-550 ng. This clonotype was obtained from a human donor who had recovered from COVID-19. The sequencing input was blood.

DNA of the CDR3: TGTGCCAGCAGCTTAAAGGGACCACCGGTGGAGCTGTTTTTT. Translation: CASSLKGPPVELFF. V and J are TRBV5-4 and TRBJ2-2; either TRBD1 or TRBD2 may supply D (5 bases each). The CDR3 is 14 residues long. V lost 2 bases to trimming and J lost 10 bases, with 15 bases between them. Germline V gene data show CDR1 as SGHNT and CDR2 as YYREEE (reference sequence).